The source of this T cell receptor beta chain is a study of T cells after yellow fever vaccination. Whole-study results and caveats: Among all clonotypes, a small share was observed in both CD4 and CD8 compartments.

There are a few counts of this clonotype. Its target is not known. TCRdb itself ran the 5' RACE reads through MiXCR, one entry per CDR3 protein. The sample records 150,000 to 200,000 distinct CDR3 sequences, about a tenth being singletons. Germline values: CDR1 SGHTA, CDR2 FQGNSA. The ends lost 1 base at V and 5 bases at J; junction bases unmatched: 7. The CDR3 is made up of 15 amino acids. This TCR derives from a young man who received the YFV17D yellow fever vaccine. This material consisted of CD8+ T cells sorted from PBMCs, taken 45 days after the yellow fever booster vaccination. V is TRBV7-2 and J is TRBJ2-5, with 7 positions matching TRBD1. This CDR3 reads CASSLGQVGQETQYF. CDR3 DNA sequence: TGTGCCAGCAGCTTAGGACAGGTGGGACAGGAGACCCAGTACTTC.